The 8 T cell receptor beta chains reported below all come from one sample, sequenced in a study of response to subunit inactivated influenza vaccine. TCRdb reprocessed the RT-PCR reads with MiXCR, giving one entry per CDR3 protein. The table lists 500,000 or so distinct CDR3 sequences, about 15% of them singletons, with 2.5% to 3.5% in the top ten. Sample: CD4+ T cells sorted from PBMCs, taken less than 30 months after vaccination. The receptors stem from a man aged 50-75 years who received an inactivated influenza vaccine.

This clonotype has ten or more counts. The rearrangement uses TRBV5-1 and TRBJ1-4, with 10 bases that match TRBD1. The CDR3 is made up of 14 amino acids. V trimming: 2 bases; J trimming: 8 bases; junction bases outside the gene matches: 3. The V gene's germline CDR1 is SGHRS and CDR2 YFSETQ. CDR3 sequence (DNA): TGCGCCAGCAGCTTCGGACAGGGGGGGGAAAAACTGTTTTTT. Translating gives CASSFGQGGEKLFF.

This clonotype was observed a few times. V gene TRBV28 combines with J gene TRBJ2-5; D is tentatively TRBD1 or TRBD2 (5 bases each). The V and J ends lost 5 bases and 5 bases respectively, with 15 bases between them. This CDR3 has 14 residues. CDR1 is MDHEN and CDR2 is SYDVKM in the germline V gene. The CDR3 DNA sequence: TGTGCCAGCAGTCTCGGGACCATCGGGGAGACCCAGTACTTC. Residues: CASSLGTIGETQYF.

V gene TRBV7-9 combines with J gene TRBJ1-4, with 10 bases identical to TRBD1. Germline CDR1 SEHNR, CDR2 FQNEAQ (reference sequence). The CDR3 has 15 amino acids. V shed 5 bases and J 7 bases; nucleotides not matched to a gene: 7. The CDR3: CASSADRGHGEKLFF. The CDR3 region has the DNA TGTGCCAGCAGCGCCGACAGGGGGCACGGTGAAAAACTGTTTTTT.

This clonotype was recorded a few times. The rearrangement joins TRBV5-1 to TRBJ1-1, with D uncertain. CDR1 is SGHRS and CDR2 is YFSETQ in the germline V gene. With 2 bases removed from V and 4 bases from J, the gap between germline ends came to 9 bases. The CDR3 length is 13 residues. CDR3 nucleotides: TGCGCCAGCAGCTTCGGGGTGGGCACTGAAGCTTTCTTT. As protein: CASSFGVGTEAFF.

V gene TRBV4-1 combines with J gene TRBJ2-7; D is possibly TRBD1 (6 bases). The CDR3 covers 17 residues. Germline V lookup: CDR1 MGHRA, CDR2 YSYEKL. With 2 bases removed from V and 2 bases from J, the gap between germline ends came to 19 bases. Here the CDR3 DNA reads TGCGCCAGCAGCCAAAGGAAGCAGGGGCCCGCAACCTACGAGCAGTACTTC. As protein: CASSQRKQGPATYEQYF.

The sample holds a few counts of this clonotype. The chain joins TRBV6-1 to TRBJ2-7; 7 bases line up with TRBD1. Looked up from germline, CDR1 is MNHNS and CDR2 is SASEGT. The CDR3 spans 17 residues. J gave up 2 bases and V 7 bases, and 17 bases lay outside the gene matches. Here the CDR3 reads CASKPNPGRGTTYEQYF. CDR3 nucleotide sequence: TGTGCCAGCAAACCAAACCCGGGCAGGGGGACAACCTACGAGCAGTACTTC.

Ten or more counts support this clonotype. The chain employs TRBV16 and TRBJ2-7, with D maybe TRBD2 (5 bases). Germline CDR1 KGHSY, CDR2 FQNENV. Deletions cut 0 bases from V and 4 bases from J, with 13 bases between. This CDR3 is 15 amino acids long. Here the CDR3 reads CASSQSARAFYEQYF. The CDR3 DNA follows: TGTGCCAGCAGCCAATCCGCGAGGGCCTTTTACGAGCAGTACTTC.

This clonotype has more than one count but fewer than ten. The genes are TRBV6-1 and TRBJ1-1; 12 nucleotides agree with TRBD1. This CDR3 has 13 amino acids. Trimming at V came to 5 bases and at J to 10 bases, leaving 5 bases not matched to a gene. Per the germline V gene, CDR1 is MNHNS and CDR2 is SASEGT. The CDR3 nucleotides are TGTGCCAGCAGTACCCGGGACAGGGGGCGAGCTTTCTTT. This sequence encodes CASSTRDRGRAFF.